The 19 T cell receptor beta chains reported below all come from one sample, sequenced in a study of cytomegalovirus exposure and HLA in healthy donors (dated by TCRdb to about 2017). Library preparation used the immunoSEQ multiplex PCR assay. The multiplex PCR relied on a mix of 60 forward primers for TCR Vbeta segments and 13 reverse primers for TCR Jbeta segments. Entries here come from immuneACCESS through TCRdb and include only in-frame sequences with V and J called. Some clones fail to appear in such tables; in the studies checked, an unresolved V gene covers under half of the shortfall, and the cause of the remainder is unknown. The sample table holds about 110,000 clones, of which roughly 80% were seen once. The ten largest clones represent about 2.3% of the sample. The sequenced material came from PBMCs. These receptors originate from a man younger than 40 in good health and CMV-seronegative.

This rearrangement joins TRBV29-1 to TRBJ2-7; the D is unclear. The ends were cut back, 4 bases at V and 3 bases at J, with 10 bases in the middle. Germline V gives CDR1 SQVTM, CDR2 ANQGSEA. This CDR3 spans 12 amino acids. CDR3 amino acids: CSVAVGGYEQYF. In DNA, the CDR3 is TGCAGCGTTGCGGTTGGTGGCTACGAGCAGTACTTC.

The V call is TRBV13, the J call TRBJ2-1; TRBD1 agrees at 9 bases. The ends lost 8 bases at V and 7 bases at J; junction bases unmatched: 3. Germline V gene lookup returns CDR1 PRHDT and CDR2 FYEKMQ (reference sequence). This CDR3 has 12 amino acids. CDR3 loop: CASGGTGNEQFF. The CDR3 region has the DNA TGTGCCAGCGGGGGGACAGGGAATGAGCAGTTCTTC.

V is TRBV5-4 and J is TRBJ2-3; 8 bases align to TRBD2. The CDR3 has 16 residues. Germline V gene sequence: CDR1 SGHNT, CDR2 YYREEE (reference sequence). After removal of 0 bases from V and 2 bases from J, the junction contained 5 bases not matched to a gene. The CDR3 is CASSLGSGDPTDTQYF. The CDR3 DNA reads as TGTGCCAGCAGCTTGGGTAGCGGGGACCCCACAGATACGCAGTATTTT.

The chain is built from TRBV12-5 and TRBJ1-3, with 7 bases that match TRBD1. The CDR3 is 14 residues long. Looked up from germline, CDR1 is LGHNT and CDR2 is FRNRAP. V lost 7 bases, J lost 4 bases, and 7 bases stayed unmatched. The CDR3 bases are TGTGCTAGTGCCGCGGGAGGGGGCGGAAACACCATATATTTT. Translating gives CASAAGGGGNTIYF. Looking up the rest from reference TRBV12-5 and TRBJ1-3 gives the full variable domain: DARVTQTPRHKVTEMGQEVTMRCQPILGHNTVFWYRQTMMQGLELLAYFRNRAPLDDSGMPKDRFSAEMPDATLATLKIQPSEPRDSAVYFCASAAGGGGNTIYFGEGSWLTVV.

This chain connects TRBV5-8 to TRBJ2-7; 7 bases agree with TRBD2. In germline, CDR1 is SGHTS, CDR2 YDEGEE. The CDR3 length is 11 residues. Unmatched junction bases numbered 6, after V lost 4 bases and J lost 11 bases. The CDR3 sequence is CASSQGRAEYF. The CDR3 coding sequence is TGTGCCAGCAGCCAAGGGAGGGCGGAGTACTTC.

The chain has TRBV27 and TRBJ1-1, with D perhaps matching TRBD1 (5 bases). This CDR3 region has 14 residues. V lost 6 bases and J 6 bases, leaving 17 bases between the germline ends. Per the germline V gene, CDR1 is MNHEY and CDR2 is SMNVEV (reference sequence). This CDR3 is CASRGTASGAEAFF. DNA of the CDR3: TGTGCCAGCAGAGGGACGGCCTCGGGGGCTGAAGCTTTCTTT.

CDR3 sequence reads: CASSLVAGTHYGYTF. The CDR3 DNA is TGTGCCAGCAGCTTAGTCGCAGGGACACACTATGGCTACACCTTC. This chain uses TRBV7-9 with TRBJ1-2; the D gene is possibly TRBD1 (6 bases). Trimming cost V 1 base and J 3 bases, with 12 bases left between them. Germline CDR1 SEHNR, CDR2 FQNEAQ (reference sequence). The CDR3 spans 15 residues.

The rearrangement joins TRBV2 to TRBJ2-1; TRBD1 might be the D (6 bases). Germline CDR1 reads SNHLY; CDR2 reads FYNNEI. The V end lost 1 base, the J end lost 7 bases, and 17 bases lay between the germline ends. The CDR3 is 16 amino acids. CDR3 sequence reads: CASSEEGGRLVNEQFF. CDR3 DNA sequence: TGTGCCAGCAGTGAAGAAGGGGGTCGGTTGGTGAATGAGCAGTTCTTC.

This chain connects TRBV27 to TRBJ2-1; D is undetermined. CDR3 length: 12 amino acids. Trimming pared 4 bases from V and 9 bases from J, leaving 10 bases between. Germline V gene lookup returns CDR1 MNHEY and CDR2 SMNVEV (reference sequence). The CDR3 DNA follows: TGTGCCAGCAGTTCCACCTTCAGTGAGCAGTTCTTC. Translated, it gives CASSSTFSEQFF.

The chain is built from TRBV7-9 and TRBJ1-2; maybe TRBD1 (5 bases). V lost 1 base and J 4 bases, leaving 13 bases between the germline ends. The CDR3 loop spans 15 amino acids. CDR1 and CDR2 (germline): SEHNR, FQNEAQ (reference sequence). This CDR3 is CASSLGGVSSYGYTF. The CDR3 nucleotides are TGTGCCAGCAGCTTAGGGGGGGTGTCATCCTATGGCTACACCTTC. Full variable domain (rest looked up from reference TRBV7-9 and TRBJ1-2): DTGVSQNPRHKITKRGQNVTFRCDPISEHNRLYWYRQTLGQGPEFLTYFQNEAQLEKSRLLSDRFSAERPKGSFSTLEIQRTEQGDSAMYLCASSLGGVSSYGYTFGSGTRLTVV.

V and J are TRBV5-1 and TRBJ1-2; tentatively, D is TRBD1 (5 bases). From germline, CDR1 is SGHRS and CDR2 YFSETQ. The CDR3 extends over 12 amino acids. Between the trimmed V and J ends, which lost 3 bases and 8 bases, there was a span of 11 bases. CDR3 DNA sequence: TGCGCCAGCAGCTCAAGCAGGGTAGGCTACACCTTC. It is translated as CASSSSRVGYTF.

The gene calls are TRBV11-2 and TRBJ1-2; no reliable D call. Germline CDR1 SGHAT, CDR2 FQNNGV. V dropped 5 bases and J dropped 8 bases, with 6 bases sitting between them. This CDR3 region has 10 residues. CDR3 loop: CASSEFGYTF. The CDR3, as DNA: TGTGCCAGCAGCGAGTTCGGCTACACCTTC. The whole variable domain, filled in from reference TRBV11-2 and TRBJ1-2, reads EAGVAQSPRYKIIEKRQSVAFWCNPISGHATLYWYQQILGQGPKLLIQFQNNGVVDDSQLPKDRFSAERLKGVDSTLKIQPAKLEDSAVYLCASSEFGYTFGSGTRLTVV.

J is TRBJ1-1 and V is TRBV7-6; tentatively, D is TRBD1 (5 bases). The germline CDR1 and CDR2 sequences are SGHVS and FNYEAQ. The CDR3 contains 13 residues. Trimming cost V 5 bases and J 5 bases, with 12 bases left between them. CDR3 amino acids: CASSHGTLTEAFF. For the CDR3, the DNA is TGTGCCAGCAGCCACGGGACTTTAACTGAAGCTTTCTTT. The full variable domain, its missing parts supplied by reference TRBV7-6 and TRBJ1-1, is GAGVSQSPRYKVTKRGQDVALRCDPISGHVSLYWYRQALGQGPEFLTYFNYEAQQDKSGLPNDRFSAERPEGSISTLTIQRTEQRDSAMYRCASSHGTLTEAFFGQGTRLTVV.

The rearrangement links TRBV28 to TRBJ2-1, with 9 bases identical to TRBD1. V was clipped by 6 bases and J by 3 bases; unmatched bases: 6. This CDR3 region has 15 residues. Germline V gene data show CDR1 as MDHEN and CDR2 as SYDVKM. Here the CDR3 reads CASSRTGGGYNEQFF. The DNA for the CDR3 is TGTGCCAGCAGCAGAACAGGGGGCGGCTACAATGAGCAGTTCTTC. Together with reference TRBV28 and TRBJ2-1, the CDR3 gives the full variable domain: DVKVTQSSRYLVKRTGEKVFLECVQDMDHENMFWYRQDPGLGLRLIYFSYDVKMKEKGDIPEGYSVSREKKERFSLILESASTNQTSMYLCASSRTGGGYNEQFFGPGTRLTVL.

This clone showed up just a few times. This chain connects TRBV6-5 to TRBJ1-1; no firm D call. V gave up 2 bases and J gave up 6 bases, with 13 bases separating them. Looked up from germline, CDR1 is MNHEY and CDR2 is SVGAGI. The CDR3 length is 14 residues. For the CDR3, the DNA is TGTGCCAGCAGTTACGGAGGGTCGAGGGCTGAAGCTTTCTTT. It encodes CASSYGGSRAEAFF.

V usage is TRBV5-1 and J usage is TRBJ2-4, with TRBD2 identical over 7 bases. The V segment lost 4 bases and the J segment 1 base; nucleotides outside the gene matches: 2. The V gene's germline CDR1 is SGHRS and CDR2 YFSETQ. There are 14 residues in the CDR3. CDR3 sequence (DNA): TGCGCCAGCAGCCCCGGGGGGGCCAAAAACATTCAGTACTTC. It specifies CASSPGGAKNIQYF.

The CDR3 here is CASSGSRFLYEQYF. In DNA, the CDR3 is TGTGCCAGCAGCGGGAGCCGCTTTCTCTACGAGCAGTACTTC. The chain is built from TRBV6-1 and TRBJ2-7, with D tentatively TRBD2 (6 bases). Deletions cut 6 bases from V and 3 bases from J, with 15 bases between. CDR3 length: 14 amino acids. Germline CDR1 and CDR2: MNHNS and SASEGT.

The chain combines TRBV4-2 with TRBJ2-1, with TRBD2 matching 16 bases. The CDR3 length is 21 residues. Germline lookup yields CDR1 LGHNA and CDR2 YNFKEQ. Unmatched junction bases numbered 9, after V lost 1 base and J lost 0 bases. The CDR3 DNA sequence: TGTGCCAGCAGCCAAGGGAACCCGGGACTAGCGGGGGGGAGCTCCTACAATGAGCAGTTCTTC. This sequence encodes CASSQGNPGLAGGSSYNEQFF.

This chain links TRBV4-1 with TRBJ2-1; weak D call: TRBD2 (6 bases). There are 15 residues in the CDR3. Germline V gives CDR1 MGHRA, CDR2 YSYEKL. Trimming pared 3 bases from V and 8 bases from J, leaving 17 bases between. CDR3 DNA sequence: TGCGCCAGCAGCCAGATAGGGACTGTGGGCGATGAGCAGTTCTTC. Translation: CASSQIGTVGDEQFF.